This record looks at one TCR beta chain sequence and its context. Its antigen is still unknown. Generated by immunoSEQ multiplex PCR, the TCRdb table keeps only in-frame clones and is missing some. Seen here are tens of thousands of clones, about 88% observed once, and the top ten hold just over 9%. These data come from a study of PD-1 blockade in classical Hodgkin lymphoma. Regarding the study as a whole: In CD4+ cells, TCR diversity went up significantly by C4D1, but in CD8+ cells it did not. Lower baseline TCR diversity was reported for newly diagnosed patients than for healthy donors. Prior to therapy, complete responders displayed diversity much like that of newly diagnosed patients.

Following autologous stem cell transplantation, relapse occurred in every patient, and exposure to brentuximab vedotin varied. Germline V gene lookup returns CDR1 MDHEN and CDR2 SYDVKM. The CDR3 has 14 amino acids. The ends lost 6 bases at V and 6 bases at J; junction bases unmatched: 8. The specimen comprised peripheral blood mononuclear cells (PBMCs), sampled at baseline. The J gene is TRBJ2-7, the V gene TRBV28; TRBD1 matches 10 bases. The sequence came from a human donor with classical Hodgkin lymphoma. The CDR3 loop is CASSRTGGGLEQYF. The CDR3 DNA follows: TGTGCCAGCAGCCGGACAGGGGGTGGGCTCGAGCAGTACTTC.